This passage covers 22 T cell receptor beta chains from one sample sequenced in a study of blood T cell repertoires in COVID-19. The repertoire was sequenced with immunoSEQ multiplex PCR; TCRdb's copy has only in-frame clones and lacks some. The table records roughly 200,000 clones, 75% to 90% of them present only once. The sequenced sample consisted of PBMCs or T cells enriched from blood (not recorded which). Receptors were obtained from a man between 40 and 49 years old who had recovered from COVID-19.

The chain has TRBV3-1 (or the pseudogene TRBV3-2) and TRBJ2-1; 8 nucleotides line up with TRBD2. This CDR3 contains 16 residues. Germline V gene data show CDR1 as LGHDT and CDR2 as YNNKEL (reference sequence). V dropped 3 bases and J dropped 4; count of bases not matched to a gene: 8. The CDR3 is CASSHPRGGGYNEQFF. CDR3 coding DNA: TGTGCCAGCAGCCATCCCCGGGGGGGAGGTTACAATGAGCAGTTCTTC.

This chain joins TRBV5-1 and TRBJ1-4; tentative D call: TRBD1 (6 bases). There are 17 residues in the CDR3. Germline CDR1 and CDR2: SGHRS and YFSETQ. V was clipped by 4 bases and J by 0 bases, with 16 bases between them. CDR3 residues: CASSRNTGSPTNEKLFF. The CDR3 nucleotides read TGCGCCAGCAGCCGGAACACAGGGTCACCAACTAATGAAAAACTGTTTTTT.

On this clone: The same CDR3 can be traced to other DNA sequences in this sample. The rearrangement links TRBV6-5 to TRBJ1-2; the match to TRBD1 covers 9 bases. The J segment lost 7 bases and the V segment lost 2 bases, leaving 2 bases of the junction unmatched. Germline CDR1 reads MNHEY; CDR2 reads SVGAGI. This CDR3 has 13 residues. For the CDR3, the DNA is TGTGCCAGCAGTTACCGACAGGGGGGTGGCTACACCTTC. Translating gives CASSYRQGGGYTF.

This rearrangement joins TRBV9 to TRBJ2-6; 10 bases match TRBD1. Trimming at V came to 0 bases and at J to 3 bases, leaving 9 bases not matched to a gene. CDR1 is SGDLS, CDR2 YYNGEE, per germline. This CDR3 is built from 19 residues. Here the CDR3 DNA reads TGTGCCAGCAGCGTAGCCCTGGACAGGGGGTTGAGTGGGGCCAACGTCCTGACTTTC. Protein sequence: CASSVALDRGLSGANVLTF.

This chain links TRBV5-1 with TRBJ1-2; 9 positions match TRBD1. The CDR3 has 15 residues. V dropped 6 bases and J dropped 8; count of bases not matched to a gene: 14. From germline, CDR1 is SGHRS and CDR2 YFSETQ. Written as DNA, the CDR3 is TGCGCCAGCACCATTTCGAGTTCGGGACAGGGAGGCTACACCTTC. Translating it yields CASTISSSGQGGYTF.

The CDR3 region is CASRYDRGGVETEAFF. CDR3 coding DNA: TGTGCCAGCAGGTACGATCGGGGTGGAGTAGAGACTGAAGCTTTCTTT. The V gene is TRBV3-1 (or the pseudogene TRBV3-2), the J gene TRBJ1-1; D call uncertain. V was cut by 6 bases and J by 5 bases, with 22 bases left in between. The CDR3 is 16 amino acids. Germline V CDR1 and CDR2: LGHDT, YNNKEL (reference sequence).

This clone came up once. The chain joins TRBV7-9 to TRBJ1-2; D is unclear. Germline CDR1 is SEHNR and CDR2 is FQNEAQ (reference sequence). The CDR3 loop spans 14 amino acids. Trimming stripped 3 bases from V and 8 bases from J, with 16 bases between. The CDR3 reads CASSFEAGAGGYTF. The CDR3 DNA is TGTGCCAGCAGCTTCGAGGCAGGAGCGGGGGGCTACACCTTC.

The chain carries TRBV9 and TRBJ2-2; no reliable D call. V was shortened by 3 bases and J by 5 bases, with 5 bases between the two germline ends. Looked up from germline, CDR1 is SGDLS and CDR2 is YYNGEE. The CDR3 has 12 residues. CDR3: CASSDLTGELFF. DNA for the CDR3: TGTGCCAGCAGCGACTTAACCGGGGAGCTGTTTTTT. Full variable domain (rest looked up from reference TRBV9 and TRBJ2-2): DSGVTQTPKHLITATGQRVTLRCSPRSGDLSVYWYQQSLDQGLQFLIQYYNGEERAKGNILERFSAQQFPDLHSELNLSSLELGDSALYFCASSDLTGELFFGEGSRLTVL.

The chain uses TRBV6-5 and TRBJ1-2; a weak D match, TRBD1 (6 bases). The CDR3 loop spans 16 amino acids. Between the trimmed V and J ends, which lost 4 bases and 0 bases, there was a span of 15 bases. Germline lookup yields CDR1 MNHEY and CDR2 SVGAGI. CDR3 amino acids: CASSSRTDASNYGYTF. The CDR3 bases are TGTGCCAGCAGTTCCCGGACAGACGCTTCTAACTATGGCTACACCTTC.

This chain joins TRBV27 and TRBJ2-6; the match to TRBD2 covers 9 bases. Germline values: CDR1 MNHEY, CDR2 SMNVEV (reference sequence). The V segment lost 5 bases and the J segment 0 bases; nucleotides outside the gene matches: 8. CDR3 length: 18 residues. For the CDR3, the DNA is TGTGCCAGCAGTCCCCTCGCGGGAGGGCTCTCTGGGGCCAACGTCCTGACTTTC. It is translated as CASSPLAGGLSGANVLTF.

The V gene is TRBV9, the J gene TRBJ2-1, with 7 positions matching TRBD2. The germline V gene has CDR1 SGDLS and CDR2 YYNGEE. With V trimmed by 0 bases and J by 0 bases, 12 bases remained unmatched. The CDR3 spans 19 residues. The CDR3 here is CASSVVPSGGGSSYNEQFF. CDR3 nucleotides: TGTGCCAGCAGCGTAGTCCCTAGCGGTGGTGGAAGCTCCTACAATGAGCAGTTCTTC.

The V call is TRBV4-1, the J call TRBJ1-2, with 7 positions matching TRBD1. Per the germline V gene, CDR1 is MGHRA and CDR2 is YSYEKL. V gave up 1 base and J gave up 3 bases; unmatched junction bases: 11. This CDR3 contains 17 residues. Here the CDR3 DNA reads TGCGCCAGCAGCCAAGGTCAACCTCAGGGGGTCGACTATGGCTACACCTTC. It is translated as CASSQGQPQGVDYGYTF.

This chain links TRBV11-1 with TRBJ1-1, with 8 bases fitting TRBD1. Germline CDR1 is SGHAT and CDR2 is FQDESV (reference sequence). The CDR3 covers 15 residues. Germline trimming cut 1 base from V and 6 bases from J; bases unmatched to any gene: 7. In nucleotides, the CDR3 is TGTGCCAGCAGCTTAGGGACGGGACAGGTTTCTGAAGCTTTCTTT. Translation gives CASSLGTGQVSEAFF.

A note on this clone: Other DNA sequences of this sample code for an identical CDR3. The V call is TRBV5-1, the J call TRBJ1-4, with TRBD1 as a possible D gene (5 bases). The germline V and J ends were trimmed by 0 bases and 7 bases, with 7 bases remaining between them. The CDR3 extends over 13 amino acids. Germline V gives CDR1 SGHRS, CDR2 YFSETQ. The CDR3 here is CASSLGRGEKLFF. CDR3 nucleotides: TGCGCCAGCAGCTTGGGGAGGGGTGAAAAACTGTTTTTT.

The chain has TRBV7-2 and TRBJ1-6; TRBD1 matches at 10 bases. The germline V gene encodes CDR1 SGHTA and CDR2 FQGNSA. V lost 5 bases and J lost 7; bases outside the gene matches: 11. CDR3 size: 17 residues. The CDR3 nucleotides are TGTGCCAGCAGCGCGTACCGGGGGACAGGGGTCAATTCACCCCTCCACTTT. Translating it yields CASSAYRGTGVNSPLHF.

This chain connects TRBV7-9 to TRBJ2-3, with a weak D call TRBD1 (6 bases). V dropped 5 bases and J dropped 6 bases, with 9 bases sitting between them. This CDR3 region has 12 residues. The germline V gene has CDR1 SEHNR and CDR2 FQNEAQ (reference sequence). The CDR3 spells CASSPQGDTQYF. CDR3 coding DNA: TGTGCCAGCAGCCCCCAGGGGGATACGCAGTATTTT.

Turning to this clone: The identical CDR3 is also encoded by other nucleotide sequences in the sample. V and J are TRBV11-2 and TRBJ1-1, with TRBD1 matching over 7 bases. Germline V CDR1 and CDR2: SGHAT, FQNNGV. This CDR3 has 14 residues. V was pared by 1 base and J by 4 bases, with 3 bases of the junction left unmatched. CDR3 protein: CASSLGQGGTEAFF. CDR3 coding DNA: TGTGCCAGCAGCTTAGGACAGGGCGGCACTGAAGCTTTCTTT.

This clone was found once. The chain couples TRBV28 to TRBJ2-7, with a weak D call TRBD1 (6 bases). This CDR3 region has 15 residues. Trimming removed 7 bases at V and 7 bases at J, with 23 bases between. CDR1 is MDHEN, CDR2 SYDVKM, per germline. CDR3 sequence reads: CASTTRDTLFREQYF. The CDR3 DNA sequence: TGTGCCAGCACTACCCGGGACACCCTCTTTAGGGAGCAGTACTTC.

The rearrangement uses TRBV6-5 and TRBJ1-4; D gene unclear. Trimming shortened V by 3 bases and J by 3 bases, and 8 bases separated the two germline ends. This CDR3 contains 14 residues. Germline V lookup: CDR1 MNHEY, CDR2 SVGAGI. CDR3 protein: CASSYGGPNEKLFF. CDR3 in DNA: TGTGCCAGCAGTTATGGAGGTCCTAATGAAAAACTGTTTTTT.

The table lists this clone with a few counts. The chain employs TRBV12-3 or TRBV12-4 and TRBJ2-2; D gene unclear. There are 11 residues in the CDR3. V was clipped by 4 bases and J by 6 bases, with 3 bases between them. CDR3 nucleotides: TGTGCCAGCAGTTACTCCGGGGAGCTGTTTTTT. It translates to CASSYSGELFF.

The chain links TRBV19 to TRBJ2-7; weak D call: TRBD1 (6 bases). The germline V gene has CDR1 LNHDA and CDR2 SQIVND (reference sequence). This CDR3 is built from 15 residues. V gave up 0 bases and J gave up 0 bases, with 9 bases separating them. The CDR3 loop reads CASSIDRGSSYEQYF. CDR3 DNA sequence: TGTGCCAGTAGTATAGATAGGGGGAGCTCCTACGAGCAGTACTTC.

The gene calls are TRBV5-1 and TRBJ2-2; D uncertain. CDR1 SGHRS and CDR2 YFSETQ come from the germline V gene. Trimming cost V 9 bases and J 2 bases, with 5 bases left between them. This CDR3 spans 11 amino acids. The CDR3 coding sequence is TGCGCCACCTCTAACACCGGGGAGCTGTTTTTT. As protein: CATSNTGELFF. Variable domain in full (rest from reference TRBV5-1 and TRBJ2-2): KAGVTQTPRYLIKTRGQQVTLSCSPISGHRSVSWYQQTPGQGLQFLFEYFSETQRNKGNFPGRFSGRQFSNSRSEMNVSTLELGDSALYLCATSNTGELFFGEGSRLTVL.